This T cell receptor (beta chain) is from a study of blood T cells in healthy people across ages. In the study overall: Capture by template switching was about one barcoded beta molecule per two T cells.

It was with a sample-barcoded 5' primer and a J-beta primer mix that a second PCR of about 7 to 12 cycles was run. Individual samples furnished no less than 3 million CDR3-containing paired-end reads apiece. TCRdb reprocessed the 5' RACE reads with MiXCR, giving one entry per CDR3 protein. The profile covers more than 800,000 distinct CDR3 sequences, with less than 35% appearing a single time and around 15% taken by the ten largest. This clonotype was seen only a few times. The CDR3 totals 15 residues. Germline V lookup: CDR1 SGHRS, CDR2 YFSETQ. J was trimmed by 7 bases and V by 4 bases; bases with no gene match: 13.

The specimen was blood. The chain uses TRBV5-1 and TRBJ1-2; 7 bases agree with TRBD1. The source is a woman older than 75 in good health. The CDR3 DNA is TGCGCCAGCAGCCCGAATCAAAAGGGGGCTGGTGGCTACACCTTC. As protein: CASSPNQKGAGGYTF.